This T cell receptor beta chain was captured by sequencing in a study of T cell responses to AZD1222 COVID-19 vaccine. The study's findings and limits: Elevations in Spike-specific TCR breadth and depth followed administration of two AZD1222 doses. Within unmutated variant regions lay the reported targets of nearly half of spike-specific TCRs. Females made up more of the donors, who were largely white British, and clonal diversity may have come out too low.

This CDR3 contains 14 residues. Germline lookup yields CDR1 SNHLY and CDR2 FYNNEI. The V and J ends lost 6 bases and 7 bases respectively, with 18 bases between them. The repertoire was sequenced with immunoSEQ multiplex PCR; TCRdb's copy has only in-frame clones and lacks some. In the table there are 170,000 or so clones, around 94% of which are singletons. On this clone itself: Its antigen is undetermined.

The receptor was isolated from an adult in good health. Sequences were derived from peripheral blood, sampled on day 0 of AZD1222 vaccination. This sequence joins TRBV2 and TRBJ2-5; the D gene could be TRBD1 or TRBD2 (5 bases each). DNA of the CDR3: TGTGCCAGCAGGCTAGAGGGGCAGGTTATGACCCAGTACTTC. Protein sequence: CASRLEGQVMTQYF.